A single sample gave rise to the 15 T cell receptor beta chains below, sequenced in a study of blood T cell repertoires in COVID-19. Generated by immunoSEQ multiplex PCR, the TCRdb table keeps only in-frame clones and is missing some. The sample holds about 180,000 clones, about 80% seen once. The sample comprised peripheral blood. The origin of the receptors is a woman in her sixties or seventies with acute or convalescent COVID-19.

This chain links TRBV24-1 with TRBJ2-5, with 9 bases fitting TRBD1. There are 15 residues in the CDR3. CDR1 and CDR2 (germline): KGHDR, SFDVKD. Losses at the gene ends were 3 bases for V and 3 bases for J; bases not matched to a gene: 4. The CDR3 protein is CATSDTGTGKETQYF. The CDR3 DNA follows: TGTGCCACCAGTGATACCGGGACAGGGAAAGAGACCCAGTACTTC.

The chain recombines TRBV11-2 with TRBJ1-2; D gene ambiguous. Per germline, CDR1 SGHAT and CDR2 FQNNGV. This CDR3 has 16 residues. V dropped 5 bases and J dropped 5 bases, with 21 bases sitting between them. CDR3 loop: CASSHPPGRGGYGYTF. The CDR3 region has the DNA TGTGCCAGCAGCCACCCGCCCGGACGGGGTGGGTATGGCTACACCTTC.

This clone showed up just a few times. V usage is TRBV5-1 and J usage is TRBJ1-1; 7 bases map to TRBD1. Germline V gene data show CDR1 as SGHRS and CDR2 as YFSETQ. The CDR3 contains 11 residues. Trimming cost V 4 bases and J 8 bases; bases outside gene matches: 2. CDR3 nucleotide sequence: TGCGCCAGCAGCGGGGACAGAGAAGCTTTCTTT. Its translation is CASSGDREAFF.

This chain uses TRBV19 with TRBJ1-6; TRBD1 matches at 7 bases. CDR1 LNHDA and CDR2 SQIVND come from the germline V gene (reference sequence). This CDR3 spans 17 amino acids. V dropped 9 bases and J dropped 4; count of bases not matched to a gene: 15. CDR3 in DNA: TGTGCCAGCCAACCGACAGGGCCTCTCCCGTATAATTCACCCCTCCACTTT. The encoded protein is CASQPTGPLPYNSPLHF.

The V gene is TRBV5-5, the J gene TRBJ2-3, with a tentative D call TRBD1 (5 bases). The CDR3 totals 13 residues. Trimming removed 5 bases at V and 3 bases at J, with 10 bases between. In germline, CDR1 is SGHKS, CDR2 YYEKEE (reference sequence). CDR3 amino acids: CASRRAGTDTQYF. In DNA, the CDR3 is TGTGCCAGCAGAAGGGCAGGGACAGATACGCAGTATTTT.

The chain employs TRBV19 and TRBJ2-1, with 10 bases that match TRBD2. The germline gives CDR1 LNHDA, CDR2 SQIVND (reference sequence). The CDR3 length is 15 residues. J gave up 2 bases and V 5 bases, and 3 bases lay outside the gene matches. CDR3 residues: CASSRGLAAYNEQFF. The CDR3 region has the DNA TGTGCCAGTAGTCGCGGACTAGCGGCCTACAATGAGCAGTTCTTC.

The V and J genes are TRBV11-2 and TRBJ2-3; TRBD1 aligns across 9 bases. Germline trimming cut 5 bases from V and 2 bases from J; bases unmatched to any gene: 5. CDR1 and CDR2 (germline): SGHAT, FQNNGV. The length of the CDR3 is 15 residues. In nucleotides, the CDR3 is TGTGCCAGCAGCCCGGGACAGGGATTCACAGATACGCAGTATTTT. It translates to CASSPGQGFTDTQYF.

The chain employs TRBV6-4 and TRBJ2-1, with TRBD2 matching over 7 bases. The CDR3 sequence is 15 residues long. Trimming took 0 bases from V and 6 from J; bases not matched to a gene: 5. In germline, CDR1 is MRHNA, CDR2 SNTAGT. Here the CDR3 reads CASSDSAGEANEQFF. CDR3 DNA sequence: TGTGCCAGCAGTGACTCTGCGGGGGAGGCCAATGAGCAGTTCTTC.

The gene calls are TRBV6-1 and TRBJ1-1; 9 bases line up with TRBD1. V trimming: 3 bases; J trimming: 6 bases; junction bases outside the gene matches: 8. Per the germline V gene, CDR1 is MNHNS and CDR2 is SASEGT. The CDR3 is 15 residues long. In nucleotides, the CDR3 is TGTGCCAGCAGTGAGGTCACAGGGGGCTACGCTGAAGCTTTCTTT. Translation: CASSEVTGGYAEAFF.

The chain links TRBV6-6 to TRBJ2-7, with a weak D call TRBD1 (5 bases). This CDR3 region has 13 residues. The ends were cut back, 4 bases at V and 2 bases at J, with 9 bases in the middle. Per the germline V gene, CDR1 is MNHNY and CDR2 is SVGAGI (reference sequence). CDR3 DNA: TGTGCCAGCAGTTTAACGACAGCCTACGAGCAGTACTTC. It encodes CASSLTTAYEQYF.

The chain employs TRBV4-3 and TRBJ1-2; 10 bases align to TRBD1. CDR1 is LGHNA, CDR2 YSLEER, per germline. The CDR3 totals 16 residues. The V gene end was trimmed by 2 bases and the J gene end by 6 bases; junction bases not matched to a gene: 9. DNA for the CDR3: TGCGCCAGCAGCCAACTCCCGAGACAGGGGGCAAATGGCTACACCTTC. Amino acids: CASSQLPRQGANGYTF.

The chain couples TRBV19 to TRBJ2-5; 10 bases map to TRBD1. Trimming at V came to 6 bases and at J to 4 bases, leaving 5 bases not matched to a gene. The length of the CDR3 is 14 residues. The V gene's germline CDR1 is LNHDA and CDR2 SQIVND (reference sequence). The CDR3 bases are TGTGCCAGTAGCGACAGGGGGCGCGGAGAGACCCAGTACTTC. It translates to CASSDRGRGETQYF.

V and J are TRBV9 and TRBJ1-1; the match to TRBD1 covers 8 bases. Germline V gives CDR1 SGDLS, CDR2 YYNGEE. The CDR3 has 15 residues. Trimming cost V 0 bases and J 5 bases; bases outside gene matches: 6. The CDR3 bases are TGTGCCAGCAGCGTAGGAGACAGGGGATGGACTGAAGCTTTCTTT. Its protein product is CASSVGDRGWTEAFF.

The chain carries TRBV5-1 and TRBJ2-7; the D is unclear. V was trimmed by 4 bases and J by 3 bases, leaving 14 bases between them. CDR3 size: 14 residues. CDR1 SGHRS and CDR2 YFSETQ come from the germline V gene. The CDR3 protein is CASSPGASIYEQYF. The DNA of the CDR3 is TGCGCCAGCAGCCCTGGAGCGTCCATCTACGAGCAGTACTTC.

Only a few counts were recorded for this clone. The gene calls are TRBV15 and TRBJ2-3; D perhaps matches TRBD1 (5 bases). Trimming left V 5 bases short and J 2 bases short, with 20 bases between. This CDR3 is 17 amino acids long. Germline loops: CDR1 LNHNV, CDR2 YYDKDF (reference sequence). The CDR3 DNA reads as TGTGCCACCAGCGCACGATCTCTCAGCAGGGTCACAGATACGCAGTATTTT. Protein product: CATSARSLSRVTDTQYF.